This is a list of T cell receptor beta chains from one sample in a study of T-cell memory formation after mild COVID-19. From the 5' RACE reads, TCRdb called clonotypes with MiXCR, one entry per CDR3 protein. The sample holds about 360,000 distinct CDR3 sequences, approximately 15% seen once. Specimen: PBMCs or a T cell subset sorted from them (not recorded which). The receptor set was obtained from a man aged 18 to 29 who had mild COVID-19 (a few samples of this study predate the infection). Cell type and time point are not known. Each CDR3 is given without its conserved first and last residue. Each record gives: V gene, CDR3 protein.

v_gene: TRBV10-1
CDR3aa: ASSEVDSGGNLGEQY

v_gene: TRBV4-1
CDR3aa: ASSQDERPSGNTIY

v_gene: TRBV4-3
CDR3aa: ASSQGGSGGAETQY

v_gene: TRBV5-1
CDR3aa: ASRKELTQY

v_gene: TRBV20-1
CDR3aa: SARRQGAGEQY

v_gene: TRBV5-1
CDR3aa: ASSQGQQETQY

v_gene: TRBV12-3/TRBV12-4
CDR3aa: ASSLGYYGYT

v_gene: TRBV9
CDR3aa: ASSVAQSEQF

v_gene: TRBV12-3/TRBV12-4
CDR3aa: ASRSGGGNTEAF

v_gene: TRBV4-3
CDR3aa: ASSRMTDTEAF

v_gene: TRBV19
CDR3aa: ASSLEYEQF

v_gene: TRBV18
CDR3aa: ASSQTRRTNTGELF

v_gene: TRBV7-9
CDR3aa: ASSANRGGTDTQY

v_gene: TRBV4-1
CDR3aa: ASSQDWGQYNEQF

v_gene: TRBV5-1
CDR3aa: ASSLGASTIDTQY

v_gene: TRBV5-1
CDR3aa: ASSSLGIGNNEQF

v_gene: TRBV20-1
CDR3aa: SARGTVGIRAF

v_gene: TRBV28
CDR3aa: ASSSVGLEGYGYT

v_gene: TRBV6-2/TRBV6-3
CDR3aa: ASSFQVGTDTQY

v_gene: TRBV5-1
CDR3aa: ASSIAGGPDTQY

v_gene: TRBV12-3/TRBV12-4
CDR3aa: ASSHQGYEQY

v_gene: TRBV7-3
CDR3aa: ASSFAGMNTEAF

v_gene: TRBV4-3
CDR3aa: ASSQEAGGDEQF

v_gene: TRBV7-6
CDR3aa: ASSSSPDLRGNTEAF

v_gene: TRBV7-2
CDR3aa: ASSLVGRGNTIY

v_gene: TRBV2
CDR3aa: ASRLAANTGELF

v_gene: TRBV6-2/TRBV6-3
CDR3aa: ASSRTGTGGSYEQY

v_gene: TRBV5-6
CDR3aa: ASILLDRETDTQY

v_gene: TRBV2
CDR3aa: ASSEQGAISGNTIY

v_gene: TRBV3-1
CDR3aa: ASSHRRTGITGELF

v_gene: TRBV5-1
CDR3aa: ASSTGTTGETQY

v_gene: TRBV13
CDR3aa: ASTMGTGEQF

v_gene: TRBV7-2
CDR3aa: ASSLQRGGHNEQF

v_gene: TRBV5-1
CDR3aa: ASSPGGANNQPQH

v_gene: TRBV6-1
CDR3aa: ASSVLWTAGGNQPQH

v_gene: TRBV9
CDR3aa: ASGQGDETQY

v_gene: TRBV4-3
CDR3aa: ASSQDHAGGSRGNEQF

v_gene: TRBV7-4
CDR3aa: ASSFPGWLDGELF

v_gene: TRBV10-3
CDR3aa: AISEHGRGGLTDTQY

v_gene: TRBV3-1
CDR3aa: ASSPSGGDIPSDTQY

v_gene: TRBV12-3/TRBV12-4
CDR3aa: ASSFRTTNEKLF

v_gene: TRBV5-1
CDR3aa: ASSLVGPGGNQPQH

v_gene: TRBV12-5
CDR3aa: ASGHHLRGPHEQF

v_gene: TRBV24-1
CDR3aa: ATSDSGVGAGELF

v_gene: TRBV5-1
CDR3aa: ASSLVAGPGANEQF

v_gene: TRBV18
CDR3aa: ASSPQGDYT

v_gene: TRBV10-3
CDR3aa: AISEQAPDTQY

v_gene: TRBV7-6
CDR3aa: ASSSAANVLT

v_gene: TRBV6-1
CDR3aa: ASSEGEKY

v_gene: TRBV4-1
CDR3aa: ASSQGARDTDTQY

v_gene: TRBV24-1
CDR3aa: ATAGDTHEQF

v_gene: TRBV7-9
CDR3aa: ASSLVGRDRGLNTEAF

v_gene: TRBV5-1
CDR3aa: ASSPGWDGNSPLH

v_gene: TRBV6-2/TRBV6-3
CDR3aa: ASSSVGGQPQH

v_gene: TRBV19
CDR3aa: ASNGHAAGRETQY

v_gene: TRBV6-1
CDR3aa: ASTMNRDAAGETQY

v_gene: TRBV5-1
CDR3aa: ASSLAQGGLSDTQY

v_gene: TRBV4-3
CDR3aa: ASSQELTSYGYT

v_gene: TRBV24-1
CDR3aa: ATSGTGGSETQY

v_gene: TRBV11-2
CDR3aa: ASTRLAGTSTDTQY